These 16 T cell receptor beta chains originate from one sample sequenced in a study of T cells after yellow fever vaccination. TCRdb reprocessed the 5' RACE reads via MiXCR and lists one record per CDR3 protein. The data show 400,000 or so distinct CDR3 sequences, roughly 6.1% seen once. The input for sequencing was PBMCs, taken 5 days after the yellow fever booster vaccination. These receptors were obtained from a man in his thirties or forties who received the YFV17D yellow fever vaccine.

V and J are TRBV7-9 and TRBJ2-3; TRBD2 aligns across 9 bases. With 5 bases clipped from V and 11 bases from J, the junction kept 5 bases outside the gene matches. Germline V gene sequence: CDR1 SEHNR, CDR2 FQNEAQ (reference sequence). This CDR3 region has 12 residues. The CDR3 region is CASSRSGSMQYF. The CDR3 DNA is TGTGCCAGCAGCCGTAGCGGGAGTATGCAGTATTTT. Based on the CDR3 plus reference TRBV7-9 and TRBJ2-3, the full variable domain is DTGVSQNPRHKITKRGQNVTFRCDPISEHNRLYWYRQTLGQGPEFLTYFQNEAQLEKSRLLSDRFSAERPKGSFSTLEIQRTEQGDSAMYLCASSRSGSMQYFGPGTRLTVL.

This chain connects TRBV20-1 to TRBJ1-5; TRBD1 agrees at 8 bases. Germline V CDR1 and CDR2: DFQATT, SNEGSKA (reference sequence). V lost 6 bases to trimming and J lost 6 bases; unmatched junction nucleotides: 7. The CDR3 length is 13 residues. The CDR3 region has the DNA TGCAGTGCGCCGGACAGGGACAGTCAGCCCCAGCATTTT. This translates into CSAPDRDSQPQHF.

The V and J genes are TRBV12-3 or TRBV12-4 and TRBJ2-1, with 15 bases aligning to TRBD2. The CDR3 is 18 residues long. CDR3 protein: CTISFGLAGGPRYNEQFF. The CDR3 region has the DNA TGTACCATCAGTTTTGGACTAGCGGGAGGGCCTCGGTACAATGAGCAGTTCTTC.

This clonotype was seen many times. The chain joins TRBV4-3 to TRBJ2-1, with D perhaps matching TRBD2 (5 bases). The germline gives CDR1 LGHNA, CDR2 YSLEER. Trimming removed 0 bases from V and 8 bases from J, with 11 bases in between. The CDR3 is made up of 14 amino acids. Here the CDR3 reads CASSQELVAYEQFF. CDR3 in DNA: TGCGCCAGCAGCCAAGAGTTGGTAGCGTATGAGCAGTTCTTC.

This clonotype was recorded many times. The genes are TRBV4-3 and TRBJ2-3, with D uncertain. CDR3 length: 14 residues. Per germline, CDR1 LGHNA and CDR2 YSLEER. V was cut by 1 base and J by 4 bases, with 9 bases left in between. The CDR3: CASSQGISADTQYF. The CDR3 nucleotides read TGCGCCAGCAGCCAAGGGATAAGTGCAGATACGCAGTATTTT.

The table lists this clonotype with many counts. The chain employs TRBV7-2 and TRBJ2-5, with 7 positions matching TRBD2. Trimming at V came to 5 bases and at J to 4 bases, leaving 10 bases not matched to a gene. The CDR3 has 15 residues. Germline-derived CDR1 and CDR2 are SGHTA and FQGNSA. The CDR3 reads CASSGSTIAGETQYF. CDR3 sequence (DNA): TGTGCCAGCAGCGGATCGACAATAGCGGGAGAGACCCAGTACTTC.

V usage is TRBV6-2 or TRBV6-3 and J usage is TRBJ2-1; possible D gene TRBD1, 5 bases. Germline V lookup: CDR1 MNHEY, CDR2 SVGEGT. The germline V and J ends were trimmed by 5 bases and 14 bases, with 16 bases remaining between them. The CDR3 sequence is 12 residues long. The CDR3 spells CASSGSGIRKFF. DNA for the CDR3: TGTGCCAGCAGTGGCTCAGGGATCAGAAAGTTCTTC.

This clonotype was detected ten times or more. This sequence joins TRBV7-3 and TRBJ2-1; 8 nucleotides align to TRBD1. V shed 4 bases and J 9 bases; nucleotides not matched to a gene: 8. From germline, CDR1 is SGHTA and CDR2 FQGTGA. The CDR3 totals 14 residues. CDR3 sequence: CASSSQQGVGEQFF. The DNA for the CDR3 is TGTGCCAGCAGCTCCCAACAGGGGGTTGGTGAGCAGTTCTTC.

This clonotype was observed at least ten times. The chain carries TRBV5-1 and TRBJ2-5, with no clear D. Germline V gene data show CDR1 as SGHRS and CDR2 as YFSETQ. The CDR3 is made up of 10 amino acids. V gave up 5 bases and J gave up 2 bases, with 1 base separating them. The CDR3 nucleotides read TGCGCCAGCAGGCAAGAGACCCAGTACTTC. Translation gives CASRQETQYF.

This clonotype was seen ten or more times. The rearrangement links TRBV28 to TRBJ2-3; possible D gene TRBD1, 6 bases. Trimming left V 9 bases short and J 6 bases short, with 13 bases between. The CDR3 has 12 amino acids. Per germline, CDR1 MDHEN and CDR2 SYDVKM. CDR3 sequence reads: CASNSQGDTQYF. For the CDR3, the DNA is TGTGCCAGTAATAGCCAGGGGGATACGCAGTATTTT.

This clonotype was seen more than once but under ten times. This chain uses TRBV27 with TRBJ2-1; 9 nucleotides match TRBD2. This CDR3 is built from 13 residues. The J segment lost 6 bases and the V segment lost 7 bases, leaving 4 bases of the junction unmatched. CDR1 is MNHEY, CDR2 SMNVEV, per germline (reference sequence). The CDR3 loop reads CASKFSGSNEQFF. The CDR3 DNA reads as TGTGCCAGCAAATTTAGCGGGAGCAATGAGCAGTTCTTC.

This clonotype was detected only a few times. V usage is TRBV5-1 and J usage is TRBJ1-5; the D gene is possibly TRBD1 (5 bases). The V gene lost 1 base and the J gene lost 13 bases, with 21 bases spanning the gap. CDR1 and CDR2 (germline): SGHRS, YFSETQ. The CDR3 loop spans 15 amino acids. In nucleotides, the CDR3 is TGCGCCAGCAGCTTGATGTCGGGGGACGGGGAGATTCAGCATTTT. It codes for CASSLMSGDGEIQHF.

This clonotype appeared many times. The genes are TRBV9 and TRBJ1-3; 7 bases fit TRBD1. The CDR3 sequence is 16 residues long. Germline V CDR1 and CDR2: SGDLS, YYNGEE. Losses at the gene ends were 3 bases for V and 4 bases for J; bases not matched to a gene: 10. The DNA for the CDR3 is TGTGCCAGCAGCGCCCATCTCACAGGGGTCGGAAACACCATATATTTT. Translating gives CASSAHLTGVGNTIYF.

The V call is TRBV4-3, the J call TRBJ2-7; 10 nucleotides match TRBD2. This CDR3 comprises 15 residues. J was trimmed by 5 bases and V by 2 bases; bases with no gene match: 6. Germline V CDR1 and CDR2: LGHNA, YSLEER. CDR3 in amino acids: CASSQTGLAGDEQYF. CDR3 in DNA: TGCGCCAGCAGCCAAACGGGGCTAGCGGGAGACGAGCAGTACTTC.

This sequence joins TRBV5-1 and TRBJ2-3, with D maybe TRBD2 (6 bases). Germline loops: CDR1 SGHRS, CDR2 YFSETQ. V was clipped by 3 bases and J by 0 bases, with 14 bases between them. The CDR3 totals 16 residues. In DNA, the CDR3 is TGCGCCAGCAGCTGGGCGGTGGGGACTAGCACAGATACGCAGTATTTT. Translating gives CASSWAVGTSTDTQYF.

This clonotype appeared many times. This sequence joins TRBV12-3 or TRBV12-4 and TRBJ2-1, with 7 bases matching TRBD2. The CDR3 loop spans 13 amino acids. With 5 bases clipped from V and 6 bases from J, the junction kept 4 bases outside the gene matches. CDR3 protein: CASSRGGSNEQFF. For the CDR3, the DNA is TGTGCCAGCAGTCGGGGCGGGAGCAATGAGCAGTTCTTC.